Sequencing of this TCR beta chain was carried out in a study of response to subunit inactivated influenza vaccine. Study-wide points: The authors suggested that few new T cells are recruited per seasonal influenza vaccination.

In TCRdb, the RT-PCR reads were re-called with MiXCR into one record per CDR3 protein. This sample has 150,000 to 200,000 distinct CDR3 sequences, with nearly 9.5% found just once. The CDR3 runs 17 residues. The ends lost 0 bases at V and 5 bases at J; junction bases unmatched: 8. In germline, CDR1 is MNHEY, CDR2 SMNVEV (reference sequence). This clonotype was recorded a few times. Its antigen is undetermined. This TCR was recovered from a man between 50 and 59 years old who received an inactivated influenza vaccine. The chain recombines TRBV27 with TRBJ2-1; TRBD2 aligns across 9 bases. This specimen was non-naive T cells sorted from PBMCs, taken on the day of vaccination. The CDR3 here is CASSLSPRRLADNEQFF. The CDR3 DNA sequence: TGTGCCAGCAGTTTATCGCCTAGGAGACTAGCGGACAATGAGCAGTTCTTC.